Listed below are T cell receptor beta chains from one sample, sequenced in a study of T-cell reconstitution after alpha-beta-depleted transplantation in children. TCRdb used MiXCR to reprocess the PCR reads, holding one entry per CDR3 protein. The sample shows roughly 120,000 distinct CDR3 sequences, about a tenth of them seen only once. Sequenced here: PBMCs, sampled before TCRalphabeta/CD19-depleted stem cell transplant. Receptors originate from a boy younger than 10 with acute lymphoblastic leukemia, due to receive a stem cell transplant. The CDR3 runs from the conserved cysteine through the conserved F or W. The D gene is left open where the match is weak. Clone size is not always given. Where it is, it says once, few, many or a class for expanded clones.

v_gene	abundance	d_gene	j_gene	CDR3nt	CDR3aa
TRBV5-1	many	-	TRBJ2-4	TGCGCCAGCAGCTTGGAACGGGAGCCCTCGGGGAACATTCAGTACTTC	CASSLEREPSGNIQYF
TRBV5-1	few	-	TRBJ2-3	TGCGCCAGCAGGCTACAGGTGGCGGCAGATACGCAGTATTTT	CASRLQVAADTQYF
TRBV7-9	-	-	TRBJ2-1	TGTGCCAGCAGCCAGACAGTTGCCTTGGGCACCTACAATGAGCAGTTCTTC	CASSQTVALGTYNEQFF
TRBV4-2	few	TRBD2	TRBJ2-2	TGTGCCAGCCAAGACCCCGGGACTAGCGCAAACACCGGGGAGCTGTTTTTT	CASQDPGTSANTGELFF
TRBV6-5	many	-	TRBJ2-7	TGTGCCAGCACTCCTTGGGGCGGATCCTCCTACGAGCAGTACTTC	CASTPWGGSSYEQYF
TRBV5-1	-	TRBD2	TRBJ2-2	TGCTCCAGCAGTCTGGGACTAGCGGGAACCCCGATTATGGCCGGGGAGCTGTTTTTT	CSSSLGLAGTPIMAGELFF
TRBV6-5	few	-	TRBJ2-7	TGTGCCAGCAGTTACGGAGGGGTCAAAGGGAACGAGCAGTACTTC	CASSYGGVKGNEQYF
TRBV5-6	-	-	TRBJ2-1	TGTGCCAGCAGCTTGGGACCCCTCGTTGAGCAGTTCTTC	CASSLGPLVEQFF
TRBV12-3/TRBV12-4	-	-	TRBJ1-3	TGTGCCAGCAGTCGTTACAGGAGGACTGCTGGAAACACCATATATTTT	CASSRYRRTAGNTIYF
TRBV29-1	few	-	TRBJ2-5	TGCAGCGTGGCAGAAAGGGTCCAAGAGACCCAGTACTTC	CSVAERVQETQYF
TRBV7-9	-	-	TRBJ2-7	TGTGCCAGCAGCAGAGTTGAGGGATCGCTGGAGCAGTACTTC	CASSRVEGSLEQYF
TRBV25-1	-	-	TRBJ1-6	TGTGCCAGCAGGGGGGATGCCTATAATTCACCCCTCCACTTT	CASRGDAYNSPLHF
TRBV5-6	many	-	TRBJ2-2	TGTGCCAGCAGAACCCAACGTACCGGGGAGCTGTTTTTT	CASRTQRTGELFF
TRBV10-3	-	TRBD2	TRBJ2-1	TGTGCCATCAGTGGGGGGGGTCATGAGCAGTTCTTC	CAISGGGHEQFF
TRBV3-1	few	-	TRBJ2-7	TGTGCCAGCAGCCGCTCGAGGGATAGTGGTGCCTACGAGCAGTACTTC	CASSRSRDSGAYEQYF
TRBV30	many	-	TRBJ1-1	TGTGCCTGGGGGGGGCAGAGAGTGAACACTGAAGCTTTCTTT	CAWGGQRVNTEAFF
TRBV14	few	-	TRBJ2-6	TGTGCCAGCAGCCAACTACTCCACTCTGGGGCCAACGTCCTGACTTTC	CASSQLLHSGANVLTF
TRBV5-6	many	-	TRBJ2-5	TGTGCCAGCAGCTTTGGTGGCAACCAAGAGACCCAGTACTTC	CASSFGGNQETQYF
TRBV7-8	-	-	TRBJ1-4	TGTGCCAGCAGCTTAGGATGGCCGGAAGAAAAACTGTTTTTT	CASSLGWPEEKLFF
TRBV20-1	few	-	TRBJ2-3	TGCAGTGCTAGAGTCCGTACAGGGAAGGTCCCGCCGGATACGCAGTATTTT	CSARVRTGKVPPDTQYF
TRBV28	few	TRBD2	TRBJ2-1	TGTGCCAGCAGCCCCACGGGACTAAAGTACAATGAGCAGTTCTTC	CASSPTGLKYNEQFF
TRBV11-1	-	TRBD2	TRBJ2-3	TGTGCCAGCAGCTCACCGGGACTAGCGGGTTCTAGCACAGATACGCAGTATTTT	CASSSPGLAGSSTDTQYF
TRBV7-9	-	TRBD1	TRBJ1-4	TGTGCCAGCAGCTCCAGGACAGGGGCTAGGGAAAAACTGTTTTTT	CASSSRTGAREKLFF
TRBV5-1	-	-	TRBJ1-4	TGCGCCAGCAGCACCGGACCGGACGGTGAAAAACTGTTTTTT	CASSTGPDGEKLFF
TRBV5-1	few	-	TRBJ1-1	TGCGCCAGCAGGAGTAGGGGGGACACTGAAGCTTTCTTT	CASRSRGDTEAFF
TRBV7-2	many	-	TRBJ2-7	TGTGCCAGCAGCTTACCGGGAGTCTACGAGCAGTACTTC	CASSLPGVYEQYF
TRBV7-8	few	TRBD2	TRBJ2-2	TGTGCCAGCCCCTTAAGGCAGCGGGAGGGTTCCGGGGAGCTGTTTTTT	CASPLRQREGSGELFF
TRBV27	many	TRBD1	TRBJ2-7	TGTGCCAGCAGCCCCCTGCCGGGACAGGGATCCTACGAGCAGTACTTC	CASSPLPGQGSYEQYF
TRBV3-1	-	-	TRBJ2-7	TGTGCCTCCAGCCAAGGTTCGCAGGTAGCCTACGAGCAGTACTTC	CASSQGSQVAYEQYF
TRBV6-1	-	-	TRBJ2-6	TGTGCCAGCAAACAGGGTTTGGCTGGGGCCAACGTCCTGACTTTC	CASKQGLAGANVLTF
TRBV20-1	many	-	TRBJ2-3	TGCAGTGCTAGGGAGATGACGGGCACAGATACGCAGTATTTT	CSAREMTGTDTQYF
TRBV6-5	many	TRBD2	TRBJ2-1	TGTGCCAGCAGTTCCACACTAGCGGGCCACAATGAGCAGTTCTTC	CASSSTLAGHNEQFF
TRBV20-1	-	-	TRBJ2-7	TGCAGTGTCATAAGGCCGGGAACCTACGAGCAGTACTTC	CSVIRPGTYEQYF
TRBV5-6	few	-	TRBJ2-2	TGTGCCAGCAGCTTGCTCCGGCTGGGCACCGGGGAGCTGTTTTTT	CASSLLRLGTGELFF
TRBV5-1	few	-	TRBJ2-7	TGCGCCAGCAGCCCGGAGGGCAGGGCCTACGAGCAGTACTTC	CASSPEGRAYEQYF
TRBV20-1	many	-	TRBJ2-1	TGCAGTGCGACCACCGGGACTGCCCTTTACAATGAGCAGTTCTTC	CSATTGTALYNEQFF
TRBV5-1	many	-	TRBJ2-3	TGCGCCAGCAGCTTCGGCTCCAGTAGCCTAGATACGCAGTATTTT	CASSFGSSSLDTQYF
TRBV4-1	-	TRBD2	TRBJ2-4	TGCGCCAGCAGCCAAGATGGGGGTAGCGGGAGCAGTGCAAAAAACATTCAGTACTTC	CASSQDGGSGSSAKNIQYF
TRBV19	few	TRBD1	TRBJ1-1	TGTGCCAGTAGTCCGATGACAGGGCCTGAAGCTTTCTTT	CASSPMTGPEAFF
TRBV12-3/TRBV12-4	many	-	TRBJ2-7	TGTGCCAGCAGTTTAGCGGCCCCCTACGAGCAGTACTTC	CASSLAAPYEQYF
TRBV6-1	few	-	TRBJ2-7	TGTGCCAGCAGTGAGGGGGATTTTAGCTCCTACGAGCAGTACTTC	CASSEGDFSSYEQYF
TRBV19	-	-	TRBJ2-5	TGTGCCAGTAGTATGGGGGAGACCCAGTACTTC	CASSMGETQYF
TRBV28	-	TRBD2	TRBJ2-3	TGTGCCAGCATGACTAGCGGGAGGGGCACAGATACGCAGTATTTT	CASMTSGRGTDTQYF
TRBV27	-	-	TRBJ1-2	TGTGCCAGCAGTTTAGGGGTTCGCTATGGCTACACCTTC	CASSLGVRYGYTF
TRBV20-1	-	TRBD1	TRBJ1-1	TGCAGTGCTCACAGGGGGCCGAACACTGAAGCTTTCTTT	CSAHRGPNTEAFF
TRBV12-1	-	-	TRBJ2-7	TGTGCCAGCACTTTCGCACAACACACTCCGTCCCCCCAGGGCGGTTGTGGAAACTGGGACGAGCAGTACTTC	CASTFAQHTPSPQGGCGNWDEQYF
TRBV6-5	few	-	TRBJ2-7	TGTGCCAGCAGTTACTCCGACAGATCAACGTACGAGCAGTACTTC	CASSYSDRSTYEQYF
TRBV7-2	many	TRBD2	TRBJ2-7	TGTGCCAGCACGGAGCGGGAGACCTCCTACGAGCAGTACTTC	CASTERETSYEQYF
TRBV5-1	-	TRBD2	TRBJ2-3	TGCGCCAGCAGCTTGGTCAGGACTAGCGGGAGAGATACGCAGTATTTT	CASSLVRTSGRDTQYF
TRBV6-6	many	-	TRBJ2-5	TGTGCCAGCAAAGGGCTACAAGAGACCCAGTACTTC	CASKGLQETQYF
TRBV20-1	few	TRBD2	TRBJ2-5	TGCAGTGCTCTCGGGGGACTACTCGACCAAGAGACCCAGTACTTC	CSALGGLLDQETQYF
TRBV20-1	-	-	TRBJ1-3	TGCAGTGCCGGGGGACCTGGAAACACCATATATTTT	CSAGGPGNTIYF
TRBV5-1	few	TRBD2	TRBJ2-1	TGCGCCAGCAGCTTGGCCCGACTAGCGGGCTCCTACAATGAGCAGTTCTTC	CASSLARLAGSYNEQFF